This TCR beta chain comes out of a study of blood T cell repertoires in COVID-19. V dropped 2 bases and J dropped 10 bases, with 9 bases sitting between them. This CDR3 has 12 residues. Looked up from germline, CDR1 is MDHEN and CDR2 is SYDVKM. Here immunoSEQ multiplex PCR was the method, and the copy in TCRdb shows in-frame clones only, minus some. This table has some 99,000 clones, about 86% appearing once. J is TRBJ2-1 and V is TRBV28; D ambiguous. The sequencing sample was made of peripheral blood. This sequence originates from a woman aged 55-69 years in a cohort sampled during active or convalescent COVID-19. The CDR3 reads CASSLAWREQFF. The CDR3 DNA follows: TGTGCCAGCAGTTTAGCGTGGAGAGAGCAGTTCTTC.